The clone carrying this T cell receptor (beta chain) was seen only a few times. Its antigen remains unknown. The CDR3 is 13 residues long. V lost 6 bases and J lost 3, with 11 bases in between. Germline V gives CDR1 MNHEY, CDR2 SMNVEV (reference sequence). Repertoires were generated with immunoSEQ multiplex PCR, while TCRdb's copy carries only in-frame clones and drops some. The table includes 130,000 or so clones, approximately 85% detected once. The sample comes from a study of T cell responses to AZD1222 COVID-19 vaccine. Whole-study results and caveats: Clonal diversity was possibly underestimated; the donors were predominantly white British and more often female. Spike-spanning, vaccine-associated CD4 TCRs were dominant at 160-218 and 743-854. Epitopes outside B.1.351 and B.1.1.7 mutated regions reportedly drew nearly half of spike TCRs. Scientists sampled the repertoires only once the peak T cell response had passed.

This clonotype originated in an adult in good health. The chain has TRBV27 and TRBJ1-1; D is unclear. This specimen was peripheral blood, taken on day 0 of AZD1222 vaccination. DNA of the CDR3: TGTGCCAGCAGGCCCTTCACCCACACTGAAGCTTTCTTT. Amino acids: CASRPFTHTEAFF.